The clone carrying this TCR beta chain was observed once. The junction departs from the called germline gene at one end, perhaps through a read error. This sample was taken from a study of control samples from healthy donors and cancer patients. The table came from immunoSEQ multiplex PCR; TCRdb's copy has only in-frame clones and leaves some out. Here the sample spans tens of thousands of clones, 89% being singletons. The length of the CDR3 is 15 residues. Germline V gene sequence: CDR1 SGHDT, CDR2 YYEEEE. This chain links TRBV5-6 with TRBJ1-6, with no clear D. Sequencing was performed on blood. The TCR comes from a man aged 50 to 60 in good health. CDR3 bases: TGTGCCAACAGCTCTTCCTTGGATTATAATTCACCCCTCCACTTT. Translating gives CANSSSLDYNSPLHF. The whole variable domain, remainder taken from reference TRBV5-6 and TRBJ1-6, is DAGVTQSPTHLIKTRGQQVTLRCSPKSGHDTVSWYQQALGQGPQFIFQYYEEEERQRGNFPDRFSGHQFPNYSSELNVNALLLGDSALYLCANSSSLDYNSPLHFGNGTRLTVT.